This entry describes one T cell receptor beta chain. No cognate antigen has been identified for it. One base away there is no much larger clone; base qualities are not given. The sample originates from a study of breast tumors, draining lymph nodes, adjacent tissues (dated by TCRdb to about 2016). Concerning the study at large: TCR beta repertoires were compared across tumor, adjacent nontumor tissue and axillary lymph nodes obtained from breast cancer patients. In human breast cancer, the study set out to assess how tumor, surrounding tissue and draining lymph node repertoires relate to one another and whether T cells might be exchanged between them.

Study-wide findings and limitations: Rather than being directly demonstrated, the conclusion that tumor T cells originate in lymph nodes was presented as consistent with a hypothesis. The data were judged consistent with most tumor T cells deriving from the lymph node and then expanding within tumor tissue. T-cell repertoire diversity in tumors was found to be lower than in lymph nodes but higher than in nontumor tissue, and preferential V and J gene usage was observed. Tumor and nontumor tissue repertoires were found to be significantly more similar in luminal-like than in basal-like breast cancer.

The germline ends are 15 bases apart after V is trimmed by 6 bases and J by 12 bases. Sequences MGHDK (CDR1) and SYGVNS (CDR2) are obtained from the germline V gene. Its CDR3 holds 12 amino acids, cysteine through phenylalanine. The CDR3 DNA has 36 bases and is translated from base 1. Lymph node samples were obtained from the axillary draining lymph nodes of breast cancer patients. Sequencing used an Illumina HiSeq 2000. Multiplex PCR amplification was used to generate the TCR beta chain libraries. High-throughput sequencing was used to analyze the amplified TCR beta chain products. TCRdb took the public reads, trimmed them with fastp at Q25, ran MiXCR for clone calling and kept in-frame beta chains. CDR3 protein sequences are deduplicated, and each keeps its most common genes and DNA. Here the sample has some 250,000 distinct CDR3 sequences; less than 40% occur a single time. Of the sample, approximately 3.7% falls within the top ten clones.

The TCR comes from a female donor with breast cancer. Some clones in this sample may be carry-over from other donors' samples. The chain joins TRBV25-1 to TRBJ2-1; a tentative D match to TRBD2 spans 6 bases. Sequenced: axillary lymph node tissue. Read as DNA, the sequence is TGTGCCAGCAGCCTAGGCGGGGAGCGGCAGTTCTTC. It translates as CASSLGGERQFF. With all but the CDR3 taken from the reference TRBV25-1 and TRBJ2-1 genes, the full variable domain is: EADIYQTPRYLVIGTGKKITLECSQTMGHDKMYWYQQDPGMELHLIHYSYGVNSTEKGDLSSESTVSRIRTEHFPLTLESARPSHTSQYLCASSLGGERQFFGPGTRLTVL.